This record looks at one T cell receptor (beta chain) sequence and its context. In the original workflow: How many nucleated cells were present was estimated from reference gene primer amplification. Using immunoSEQ multiplex PCR, the repertoire was profiled, and TCRdb retains in-frame clones only, with some absent. V and J calls and clone size come straight from that table; D and trimming were deduced from the DNA. The profile covers 150,000 to 200,000 clones, with about 89% appearing a single time and 1.9% taken by the ten largest. The data derive from a study of blood T cell repertoires in COVID-19. About the research overall: Collection of acute and convalescent COVID-19 samples took place in the United States, Italy and Spain. Sample material is recorded as cDNA or gDNA derived from T cells, B-cell-depleted T cells, or PBMCs.

Sequencing was performed on peripheral blood. The TCR was taken from a man aged 18 to 30 who had recovered from COVID-19.

This chain's CDR3 is CATSERTGKAFF. CDR3 sequence (DNA): TGTGCCACCAGTGAGCGGACAGGGAAAGCTTTCTTT. V and J are TRBV24-1 and TRBJ1-1; 8 bases match TRBD1. The germline V gene encodes CDR1 KGHDR and CDR2 SFDVKD. Trimming took 4 bases from V and 9 from J; bases not matched to a gene: 3. This CDR3 contains 12 residues.